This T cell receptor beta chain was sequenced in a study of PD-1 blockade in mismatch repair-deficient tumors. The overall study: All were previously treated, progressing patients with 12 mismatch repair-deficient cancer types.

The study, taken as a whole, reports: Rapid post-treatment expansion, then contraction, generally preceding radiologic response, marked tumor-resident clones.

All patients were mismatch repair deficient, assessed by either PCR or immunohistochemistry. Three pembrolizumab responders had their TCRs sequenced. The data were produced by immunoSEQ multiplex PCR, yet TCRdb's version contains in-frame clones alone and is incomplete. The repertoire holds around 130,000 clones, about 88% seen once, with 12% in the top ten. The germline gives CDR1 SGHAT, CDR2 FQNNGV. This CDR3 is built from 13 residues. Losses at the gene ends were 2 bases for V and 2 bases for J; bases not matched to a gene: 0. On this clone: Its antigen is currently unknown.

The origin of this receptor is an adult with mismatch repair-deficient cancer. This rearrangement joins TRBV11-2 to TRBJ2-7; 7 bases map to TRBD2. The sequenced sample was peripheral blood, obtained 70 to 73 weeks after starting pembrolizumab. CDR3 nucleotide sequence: TGTGCCAGCAGCTTAACTAGCGCCTACGAGCAGTACTTC. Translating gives CASSLTSAYEQYF.